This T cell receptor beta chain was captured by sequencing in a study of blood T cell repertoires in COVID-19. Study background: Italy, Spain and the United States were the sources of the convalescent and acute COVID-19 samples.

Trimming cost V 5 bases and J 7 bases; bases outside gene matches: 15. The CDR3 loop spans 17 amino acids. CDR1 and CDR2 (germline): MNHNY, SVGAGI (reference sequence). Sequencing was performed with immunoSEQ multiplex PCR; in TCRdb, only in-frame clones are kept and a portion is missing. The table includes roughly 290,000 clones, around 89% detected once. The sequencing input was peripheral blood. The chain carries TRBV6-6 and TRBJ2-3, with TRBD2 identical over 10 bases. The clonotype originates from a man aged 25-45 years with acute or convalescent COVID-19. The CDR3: CASSQTDPGLASHTQYF. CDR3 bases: TGTGCCAGCAGTCAGACTGATCCGGGACTAGCGAGCCATACGCAGTATTTT.